The TCR beta chain described here comes from a study of T cell repertoires in cytomegalovirus infection. About the study: It can be stated that public TCR beta signatures indicated CMV infection as well as a matching HLA type. Whole-study results and caveats: There were HLA-C-restricted CMV-specific TCR beta clonotypes dominating the ex vivo response.

As regards this clonotype: Its antigen is unknown.

This CDR3 has 14 amino acids. Germline V gene data show CDR1 as LNHDA and CDR2 as SQIVND (reference sequence). Trimming shortened V by 6 bases and J by 0 bases, and 9 bases separated the two germline ends. TCRdb ran MiXCR on the reads and lists one entry per CDR3 protein. The sample has just over 450,000 distinct CDR3 sequences; 42% are singletons. The chain recombines TRBV19 with TRBJ1-3; D unclear. The clonotype originates from a human donor in good health (CMV status not recorded). Some clones in this sample may be carry-over from other donors' samples. Sequences were derived from cultured PBMCs, sampled from culture after CMV antigen stimulation. As DNA, the CDR3 is TGTGCCAGTAGCACCCTCACCTCTGGAAACACCATATATTTT. Residues: CASSTLTSGNTIYF.